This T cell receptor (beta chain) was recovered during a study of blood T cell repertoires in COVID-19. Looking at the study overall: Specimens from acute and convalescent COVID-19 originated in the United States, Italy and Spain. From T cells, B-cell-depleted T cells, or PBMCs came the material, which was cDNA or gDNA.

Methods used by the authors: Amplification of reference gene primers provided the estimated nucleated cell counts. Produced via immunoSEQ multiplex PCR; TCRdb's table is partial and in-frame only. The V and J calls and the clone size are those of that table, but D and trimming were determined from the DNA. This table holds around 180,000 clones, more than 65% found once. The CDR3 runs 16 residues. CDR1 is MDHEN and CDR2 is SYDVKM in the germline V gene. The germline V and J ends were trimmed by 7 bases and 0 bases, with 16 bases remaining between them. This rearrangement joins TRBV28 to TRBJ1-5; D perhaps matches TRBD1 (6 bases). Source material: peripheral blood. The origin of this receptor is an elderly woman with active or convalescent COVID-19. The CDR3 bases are TGTGCCAGCAACCGATACAGGGTCTCTAGCAATCAGCCCCAGCATTTT. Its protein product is CASNRYRVSSNQPQHF.